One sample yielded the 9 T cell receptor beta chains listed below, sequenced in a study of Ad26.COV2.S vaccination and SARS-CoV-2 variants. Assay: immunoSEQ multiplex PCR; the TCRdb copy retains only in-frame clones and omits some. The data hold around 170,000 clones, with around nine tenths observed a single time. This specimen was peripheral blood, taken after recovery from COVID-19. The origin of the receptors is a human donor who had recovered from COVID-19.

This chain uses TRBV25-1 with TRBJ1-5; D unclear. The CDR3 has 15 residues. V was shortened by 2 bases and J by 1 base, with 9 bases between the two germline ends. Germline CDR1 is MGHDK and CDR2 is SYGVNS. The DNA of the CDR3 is TGTGCCAGCAGTGAAGGAGGGATGAGCAATCAGCCCCAGCATTTT. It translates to CASSEGGMSNQPQHF.

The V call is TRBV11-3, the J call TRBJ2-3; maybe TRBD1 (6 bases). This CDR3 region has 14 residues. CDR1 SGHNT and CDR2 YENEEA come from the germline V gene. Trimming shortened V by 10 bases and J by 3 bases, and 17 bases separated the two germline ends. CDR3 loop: CATTSPRGTDTQYF. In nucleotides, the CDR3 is TGTGCCACCACATCCCCGAGGGGGACAGATACGCAGTATTTT. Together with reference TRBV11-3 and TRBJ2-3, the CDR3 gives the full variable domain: EAGVVQSPRYKIIEKKQPVAFWCNPISGHNTLYWYLQNLGQGPELLIRYENEEAVDDSQLPKDRFSAERLKGVDSTLKIQPAELGDSAVYLCATTSPRGTDTQYFGPGTRLTVL.

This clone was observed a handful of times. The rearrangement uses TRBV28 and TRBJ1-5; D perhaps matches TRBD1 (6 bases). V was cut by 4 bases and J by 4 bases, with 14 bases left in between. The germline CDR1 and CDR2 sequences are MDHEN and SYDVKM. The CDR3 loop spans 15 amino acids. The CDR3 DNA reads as TGTGCCAGCAGTTACCGGGACGGGACAAATCAGCCCCAGCATTTT. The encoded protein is CASSYRDGTNQPQHF.

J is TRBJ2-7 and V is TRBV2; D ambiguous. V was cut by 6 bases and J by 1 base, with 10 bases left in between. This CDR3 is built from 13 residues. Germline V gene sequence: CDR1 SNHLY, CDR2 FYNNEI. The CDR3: CASSAAVSYEQYF. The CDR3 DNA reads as TGTGCCAGCAGCGCGGCGGTGTCCTACGAGCAGTACTTC.

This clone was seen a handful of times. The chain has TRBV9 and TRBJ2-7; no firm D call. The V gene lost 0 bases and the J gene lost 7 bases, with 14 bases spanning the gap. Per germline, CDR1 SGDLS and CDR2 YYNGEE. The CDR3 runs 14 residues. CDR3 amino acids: CASSVEGMGLEQYF. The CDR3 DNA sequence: TGTGCCAGCAGCGTAGAAGGAATGGGGTTAGAGCAGTACTTC.

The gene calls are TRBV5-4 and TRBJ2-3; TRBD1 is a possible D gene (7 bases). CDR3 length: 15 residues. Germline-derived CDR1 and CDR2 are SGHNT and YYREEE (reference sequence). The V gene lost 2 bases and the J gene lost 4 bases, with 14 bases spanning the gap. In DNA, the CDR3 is TGTGCCAGCAGCTTAGGACGCAGGGGGGCAGATACGCAGTATTTT. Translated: CASSLGRRGADTQYF.

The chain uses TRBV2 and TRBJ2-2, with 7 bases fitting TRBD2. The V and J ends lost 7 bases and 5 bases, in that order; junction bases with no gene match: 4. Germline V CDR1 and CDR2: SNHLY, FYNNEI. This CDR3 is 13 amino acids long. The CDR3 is CASKTGGTGELFF. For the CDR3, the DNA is TGTGCCAGCAAAACGGGGGGTACCGGGGAGCTGTTTTTT. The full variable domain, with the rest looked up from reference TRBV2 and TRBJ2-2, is EPEVTQTPSHQVTQMGQEVILRCVPISNHLYFYWYRQILGQKVEFLVSFYNNEISEKSEIFDDQFSVERPDGSNFTLKIRSTKLEDSAMYFCASKTGGTGELFFGEGSRLTVL.

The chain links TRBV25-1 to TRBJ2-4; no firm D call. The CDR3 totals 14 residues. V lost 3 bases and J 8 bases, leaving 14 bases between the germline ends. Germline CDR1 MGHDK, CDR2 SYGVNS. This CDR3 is CASSDQITADIQYF. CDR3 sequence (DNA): TGTGCCAGCAGTGACCAAATTACAGCAGACATTCAGTACTTC.

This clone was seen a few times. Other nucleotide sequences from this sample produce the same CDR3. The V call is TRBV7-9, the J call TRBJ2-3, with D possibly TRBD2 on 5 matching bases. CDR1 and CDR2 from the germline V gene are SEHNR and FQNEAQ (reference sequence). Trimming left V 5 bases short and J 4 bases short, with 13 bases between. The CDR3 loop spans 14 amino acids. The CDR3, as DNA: TGTGCCAGCAGCGATCGGGGTGGGGCAGATACGCAGTATTTT. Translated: CASSDRGGADTQYF.